The 30 T cell receptor beta chains in this list originate from one sample, sequenced in a study of identical twins. TCRdb re-called the 5' RACE reads with MiXCR, one entry per CDR3 protein. The sample includes around 340,000 distinct CDR3 sequences, around 9% seen only once; the top ten take roughly 8.7%. Material for sequencing was naive T cells sorted from blood. These receptor sequences come from a woman between 45 and 65 years old in good health.

In the case of this clonotype: Without the conserved terminal phenylalanine or tryptophan, this CDR3 likely stems from a read error. The chain has TRBV27 and TRBJ2-5; 8 bases are a match to TRBD1. Germline V gene data show CDR1 as MNHEY and CDR2 as SMNVEV (reference sequence). The J segment lost 0 bases and the V segment lost 10 bases, leaving 4 bases of the junction unmatched. The CDR3 is made up of 13 amino acids. The CDR3 here is CATRTGYQETQYV. CDR3 in DNA: TGTGCCACTAGGACAGGGTACCAAGAGACCCAGTACGTC.

The chain has TRBV7-2 and TRBJ2-1; 11 bases are shared with TRBD2. Per the germline V gene, CDR1 is SGHTA and CDR2 is FQGNSA. There are 15 residues in the CDR3. With 4 bases clipped from V and 15 bases from J, the junction kept 14 bases outside the gene matches. The CDR3 loop reads CASSSPGTSGPAGFF. CDR3 nucleotides: TGTGCCAGCAGCTCACCCGGGACTAGCGGCCCAGCGGGGTTCTTC.

The J gene is TRBJ2-1, the V gene TRBV27; 10 bases align to TRBD1. The J segment lost 5 bases and the V segment lost 2 bases, leaving 3 bases of the junction unmatched. The CDR3 extends over 15 amino acids. Germline V lookup: CDR1 MNHEY, CDR2 SMNVEV (reference sequence). CDR3 protein: CASSLGQGGDNEQFF. Written as DNA, the CDR3 is TGTGCCAGCAGTTTAGGACAGGGGGGAGACAATGAGCAGTTCTTC.

This chain links TRBV27 with TRBJ1-4; perhaps TRBD1 as D (6 bases). Germline-derived CDR1 and CDR2 are MNHEY and SMNVEV (reference sequence). The V gene lost 6 bases and the J gene lost 7 bases, with 12 bases spanning the gap. The CDR3 extends over 13 amino acids. CDR3 sequence reads: CASRVIGGEKLFF. CDR3 DNA sequence: TGTGCCAGCAGGGTGATAGGGGGTGAAAAACTGTTTTTT. The full variable domain, its missing parts supplied by reference TRBV27 and TRBJ1-4, is EAQVTQNPRYLITVTGKKLTVTCSQNMNHEYMSWYRQDPGLGLRQIYYSMNVEVTDKGDVPEGYKVSRKEKRNFPLILESPSPNQTSLYFCASRVIGGEKLFFGSGTQLSVL.

The V and J genes are TRBV12-3 or TRBV12-4 and TRBJ2-2, with D uncertain. V gave up 6 bases and J gave up 4 bases, with 6 bases separating them. The CDR3 totals 12 residues. The CDR3 region is CASRPGTGELFF. CDR3 sequence (DNA): TGTGCCAGCAGACCTGGCACCGGGGAGCTGTTTTTT.

The V gene is TRBV14, the J gene TRBJ2-2; 12 nucleotides agree with TRBD2. Germline values: CDR1 SGHDN, CDR2 FVKESK. This CDR3 is built from 15 residues. V shed 4 bases and J 5 bases; nucleotides not matched to a gene: 2. The CDR3 loop reads CASSRLAGVTGELFF. CDR3 coding DNA: TGTGCCAGCAGCCGACTAGCGGGAGTAACCGGGGAGCTGTTTTTT.

This clonotype was detected a few times. V and J are TRBV5-4 and TRBJ2-1, with TRBD1 as a possible D gene (6 bases). The CDR3 has 13 residues. Deletions cut 6 bases from V and 9 bases from J, with 16 bases between. CDR1 SGHNT and CDR2 YYREEE come from the germline V gene (reference sequence). This chain's CDR3 is CASIGRVGGEQFF. DNA of the CDR3: TGTGCCAGCATAGGGCGGGTAGGGGGTGAGCAGTTCTTC. Full variable domain (rest looked up from reference TRBV5-4 and TRBJ2-1): ETGVTQSPTHLIKTRGQQVTLRCSSQSGHNTVSWYQQALGQGPQFIFQYYREEENGRGNFPPRFSGLQFPNYSSELNVNALELDDSALYLCASIGRVGGEQFFGPGTRLTVL.

The rearrangement joins TRBV10-3 to TRBJ2-3; TRBD2 might be the D (5 bases). CDR3 length: 17 residues. V lost 7 bases and J lost 0, with 20 bases in between. CDR1 and CDR2 (germline): ENHRY, SYGVKD. The CDR3 DNA reads as TGTGCCATCATGGATGTCCTGGGCGGGCCTAGCACAGATACGCAGTATTTT. Protein: CAIMDVLGGPSTDTQYF.

This clonotype has just a few counts. This rearrangement joins TRBV11-3 to TRBJ2-3; TRBD1 is a possible D gene (5 bases). The length of the CDR3 is 15 residues. CDR1 and CDR2 from the germline V gene are SGHNT and YENEEA. V gave up 3 bases and J gave up 1 base, with 11 bases separating them. In DNA, the CDR3 is TGTGCCAGCAGCTTGGCGACAGTAGGCACAGATACGCAGTATTTT. This gives the protein CASSLATVGTDTQYF.

This clonotype was seen a few times. CDR3 loop: CASSILLADTDTQYF. The CDR3 coding sequence is TGTGCCAGCAGCATACTACTAGCGGACACAGATACGCAGTATTTT. The rearrangement uses TRBV7-2 and TRBJ2-3; 8 bases fit TRBD2. This CDR3 is built from 15 residues. Germline values: CDR1 SGHTA, CDR2 FQGNSA. Trimming removed 5 bases from V and 2 bases from J; junction bases left unmatched: 6.

At least ten counts were recorded for this clonotype. The rearrangement joins TRBV7-9 to TRBJ2-1, with a possible D match to TRBD2 (5 bases). V dropped 5 bases and J dropped 7 bases, with 9 bases sitting between them. The CDR3 has 12 residues. Germline V CDR1 and CDR2: SEHNR, FQNEAQ (reference sequence). In DNA form, the CDR3 reads TGTGCCAGCAGCCAGAGACTAAATGAGCAGTTCTTC. This translates into CASSQRLNEQFF.

The table lists this clonotype with many counts. The chain employs TRBV29-1 and TRBJ1-5; D is uncertain. This CDR3 contains 14 residues. Trimming left V 7 bases short and J 3 bases short, with 16 bases between. Per the germline V gene, CDR1 is SQVTM and CDR2 is ANQGSEA. The CDR3 loop reads CSASSGLPNQPQHF. Written as DNA, the CDR3 is TGCAGCGCCAGTTCAGGTCTGCCCAATCAGCCCCAGCATTTT.

The table lists this clonotype with many counts. The rearrangement links TRBV5-1 to TRBJ2-7; D gene unclear. The CDR3 has 16 residues. The V and J ends lost 5 bases and 2 bases respectively, with 20 bases between them. Germline V gives CDR1 SGHRS, CDR2 YFSETQ. Here the CDR3 reads CASRAHDGRRAYEQYF. In DNA form, the CDR3 reads TGCGCCAGCAGGGCCCACGACGGACGGCGAGCCTACGAGCAGTACTTC.

In its sample, this clonotype was seen a few times. The chain employs TRBV29-1 and TRBJ1-3, with no clear D. The CDR3 totals 12 residues. V was clipped by 2 bases and J by 3 bases, with 5 bases between them. The germline CDR1 and CDR2 sequences are SQVTM and ANQGSEA. For the CDR3, the DNA is TGCAGCGTTGAACGGCTTGGAAACACCATATATTTT. Translated: CSVERLGNTIYF.

The chain employs TRBV18 and TRBJ2-3; D gene ambiguous. The CDR3 is 17 amino acids. The V gene's germline CDR1 is KGHSH and CDR2 LQKENI. The V and J ends lost 8 bases and 5 bases respectively, with 26 bases between them. For the CDR3, the DNA is TGTGCCAGCCCTCAGTTGAAAGGGTTCTTATGGGAAGATACGCAGTATTTT. The encoded protein is CASPQLKGFLWEDTQYF.

The table lists this clonotype with a few counts. The V and J genes are TRBV6-5 and TRBJ1-1; weak D call: TRBD1 (5 bases). This CDR3 region has 16 residues. Germline V gene sequence: CDR1 MNHEY, CDR2 SVGAGI. With 6 bases removed from V and 4 bases from J, the gap between germline ends came to 21 bases. The CDR3, as DNA: TGTGCCAGCAGAGTAGGGGTCTTAAGATCGCTCACTGAAGCTTTCTTT. Amino acid sequence: CASRVGVLRSLTEAFF.

This clonotype was recorded a few times. The rearrangement uses TRBV30 and TRBJ2-5, with no clear D. The CDR3 consists of 12 residues. Trimming cost V 1 base and J 1 base, with 4 bases left between them. Germline V gene sequence: CDR1 GTSNPN, CDR2 SVGIG (reference sequence). CDR3 nucleotide sequence: TGTGCCTGGAGTGCGGGCCAAGAGACCCAGTACTTC. Protein product: CAWSAGQETQYF. Supplemented by reference TRBV30 and TRBJ2-5, the full variable domain reads SQTIHQWPATLVQPVGSPLSLECTVEGTSNPNLYWYRQAAGRGLQLLFYSVGIGQISSEVPQNLSASRPQDRQFILSSKKLLLSDSGFYLCAWSAGQETQYFGPGTRLLVL.

The sample holds a few counts of this clonotype. The CDR3 DNA reads as TGCAGTGCCAACACAGGGGTTGGAGAGACCCAGTACTTC. It codes for CSANTGVGETQYF. The chain is built from TRBV20-1 and TRBJ2-5, with 7 bases lining up with TRBD1. Trimming cost V 6 bases and J 4 bases; bases outside gene matches: 8. The CDR3 is made up of 13 amino acids. CDR1 and CDR2 from the germline V gene are DFQATT and SNEGSKA (reference sequence).

The rearrangement uses TRBV4-1 and TRBJ2-7, with D perhaps TRBD2 (6 bases). The V and J ends lost 3 bases and 4 bases respectively, with 10 bases between them. The CDR3 loop spans 13 amino acids. Germline loops: CDR1 MGHRA, CDR2 YSYEKL. DNA for the CDR3: TGCGCCAGCAGCCATGGCGGGGCTTACGAGCAGTACTTC. Amino acids: CASSHGGAYEQYF.

The genes are TRBV5-1 and TRBJ2-1; 7 bases align to TRBD2. Germline loops: CDR1 SGHRS, CDR2 YFSETQ. The CDR3 is made up of 15 amino acids. V was pared by 5 bases and J by 6 bases, with 11 bases of the junction left unmatched. The CDR3 protein is CASRESAGPTNEQFF. In DNA, the CDR3 is TGCGCCAGCAGAGAATCAGCGGGGCCAACCAATGAGCAGTTCTTC.

This clonotype was picked up a small number of times. The V call is TRBV9, the J call TRBJ2-1, with D tentatively TRBD1 (5 bases). The CDR3 sequence is 15 residues long. Germline assignment: CDR1 SGDLS and CDR2 YYNGEE. The V and J ends lost 1 base and 2 bases respectively, with 10 bases between them. CDR3 nucleotides: TGTGCCAGCAGCGTAAATACAGGTACCTACAATGAGCAGTTCTTC. It is translated as CASSVNTGTYNEQFF.

This sequence joins TRBV12-3 or TRBV12-4 and TRBJ2-2; D is perhaps TRBD1 (5 bases). CDR3 length: 15 amino acids. V shed 6 bases and J shed 5 bases, with 16 bases lying between them. The CDR3 is CASRKDTQRTGELFF. In nucleotides, the CDR3 is TGTGCCAGCAGGAAGGACACCCAGAGGACCGGGGAGCTGTTTTTT.

This clonotype was picked up a small number of times. The chain is built from TRBV15 and TRBJ2-7, with 8 bases lining up with TRBD2. This CDR3 region has 13 residues. CDR1 and CDR2 from the germline V gene are LNHNV and YYDKDF (reference sequence). Losses at the gene ends were 2 bases for V and 6 bases for J; bases not matched to a gene: 3. The CDR3 DNA is TGTGCCACCAGCAGAACTAGCGGCGGCGAGCAGTACTTC. Its protein product is CATSRTSGGEQYF.

This clonotype was observed at least ten times. The chain recombines TRBV6-6 with TRBJ2-3; 8 nucleotides align to TRBD2. Germline V gene sequence: CDR1 MNHNY, CDR2 SVGAGI (reference sequence). The CDR3 length is 15 residues. The trim removed 7 bases at V and 1 base at J, leaving 7 bases unmatched. The CDR3 DNA sequence: TGTGCCAGCACCCAAAGCGGGAGAGGCACAGATACGCAGTATTTT. Amino acids: CASTQSGRGTDTQYF.

This clonotype has more than one count but fewer than ten. This chain uses TRBV20-1 with TRBJ2-1, with D unresolved. The CDR3 consists of 11 residues. CDR1 is DFQATT, CDR2 SNEGSKA, per germline (reference sequence). The V end lost 6 bases, the J end lost 12 bases, and 15 bases lay between the germline ends. CDR3 nucleotide sequence: TGCAGTGCGGCTTCTAGTGATCGGCAGTTCTTC. As protein: CSAASSDRQFF.

This clonotype was observed at least ten times. The chain combines TRBV11-3 with TRBJ2-2, with TRBD2 matching 9 bases. V was clipped by 5 bases and J by 6 bases; unmatched bases: 7. This CDR3 is built from 15 residues. CDR1 SGHNT and CDR2 YENEEA come from the germline V gene. As DNA, the CDR3 is TGTGCCAGCAGCAAGGGACTAGCCCCCTCCGGGGAGCTGTTTTTT. Protein sequence: CASSKGLAPSGELFF.

This clonotype was detected ten times or more. The V and J genes are TRBV21-1 and TRBJ1-2; the table gives TRBD1 as D, unverified against the DNA. TRBV21-1 is deemed a pseudogene. This CDR3 is 12 amino acids long. In nucleotides, the CDR3 is TGTGCCAGCAGTCTGACAGGGACCGGCTACACCTTC. It specifies CASSLTGTGYTF.

This clonotype was detected many times. V gene TRBV29-1 combines with J gene TRBJ1-1, with TRBD1 as a possible D gene (5 bases). This CDR3 has 14 residues. Trimming shortened V by 8 bases and J by 3 bases, and 19 bases separated the two germline ends. The V gene's germline CDR1 is SQVTM and CDR2 ANQGSEA. CDR3: CSFTNLVTDTEAFF. The DNA of the CDR3 is TGCAGCTTTACCAATCTAGTGACAGACACTGAAGCTTTCTTT. The full variable domain, its missing parts supplied by reference TRBV29-1 and TRBJ1-1, is SAVISQKPSRDICQRGTSLTIQCQVDSQVTMMFWYRQQPGQSLTLIATANQGSEATYESGFVIDKFPISRPNLTFSTLTVSNMSPEDSSIYLCSFTNLVTDTEAFFGQGTRLTVV.

The chain links TRBV7-6 to TRBJ2-1; the D gene is possibly TRBD2 (6 bases). V was shortened by 5 bases and J by 5 bases, with 16 bases between the two germline ends. Germline V lookup: CDR1 SGHVS, CDR2 FNYEAQ. This CDR3 is 15 amino acids long. The CDR3 loop reads CASSPLAGPHNEQFF. CDR3 in DNA: TGTGCCAGCAGCCCACTGGCGGGACCTCACAATGAGCAGTTCTTC. Combining the CDR3 with reference TRBV7-6 and TRBJ2-1 gives the whole variable domain GAGVSQSPRYKVTKRGQDVALRCDPISGHVSLYWYRQALGQGPEFLTYFNYEAQQDKSGLPNDRFSAERPEGSISTLTIQRTEQRDSAMYRCASSPLAGPHNEQFFGPGTRLTVL.

This clonotype has a handful of counts. The chain links TRBV24-1 to TRBJ2-1, with D uncertain. The CDR3 loop spans 15 amino acids. The germline V and J ends were trimmed by 4 bases and 0 bases, with 9 bases remaining between them. CDR1 KGHDR and CDR2 SFDVKD come from the germline V gene. CDR3 residues: CATSDDASSYNEQFF. In nucleotides, the CDR3 is TGTGCCACCAGTGACGACGCGAGCTCCTACAATGAGCAGTTCTTC.